This paragraph covers one T cell receptor beta chain sequence. In the study's own analysis: Filtering differed since immunoSEQ provided only junctions, with no quality scores. Here immunoSEQ multiplex PCR was the method, and the copy in TCRdb shows in-frame clones only, minus some. From that table come the V and J calls and clone size; the DNA was used to work out D and trimming. This sample yields around 500,000 clones, of which approximately 80% are seen a single time; 9.5% to 15% belongs to the top ten. The source of the sample is a study of shared clonotypes between healthy human individuals. Unsorted samples relied on about 86 million PBMCs, which served as the source of genomic DNA. The ends lost 4 bases at V and 1 base at J; junction bases unmatched: 4. Germline V CDR1 and CDR2: SEHNR, FQNEAQ (reference sequence). The CDR3 contains 16 residues.

The receptor was derived from a woman between 40 and 55 years old in good health. Some clones in this sample may be carry-over from other donors' samples. Sequenced input: PBMCs. The chain is built from TRBV7-9 and TRBJ2-2; 9 bases are shared with TRBD2. The CDR3 sequence: CASSSYSGRNTGELFF. The CDR3 DNA reads TGTGCCAGCAGCTCCTATAGCGGGAGGAACACCGGGGAGCTGTTTTTT.